These T cell receptor beta chains were read from a single sample in a study of blood T cells in healthy people across ages. TCRdb independently ran MiXCR on the 5' RACE reads; one entry per CDR3 protein. The sample holds over 750,000 distinct CDR3 sequences; just under 25% are singletons and the top ten take 9.4%. These records were also assigned to another study, of T cells of mothers and their children.

Sequencing input: blood. The receptors come from a boy younger than 18 in good health. Both conserved end residues are part of each CDR3. The order of the fields is clone size, D gene, V gene, J gene, CDR3 DNA, CDR3 protein. D genes are given only for firm matches. The size entry is marked missing in some rows and otherwise reads once, few, many or a size class.

clone_size: few
d_call: TRBD2
v_call: TRBV28
j_call: TRBJ2-7
cdr3_nt: TGTGCCAGCAGTTTCCCCGGACTAGCGGGATACGAGCAGTACTTC
cdr3_aa: CASSFPGLAGYEQYF

clone_size: NA
d_call: TRBD1
v_call: TRBV4-1
j_call: TRBJ2-5
cdr3_nt: TGCGCCAGCAGCCAAGGGGACAGGGTGGAGACCCAGTACTTC
cdr3_aa: CASSQGDRVETQYF

clone_size: few
d_call: NA
v_call: TRBV12-3/TRBV12-4
j_call: TRBJ1-5
cdr3_nt: TGTGCCAGCAGCAAAAGTTGGGGATGGGGCCAGCCCCAGCATTTT
cdr3_aa: CASSKSWGWGQPQHF

clone_size: few
d_call: TRBD1
v_call: TRBV24-1
j_call: TRBJ2-1
cdr3_nt: TGTGCCACCAGTGCCGCGGGACAGGGGTTGGTCAATGAGCAGTTCTTC
cdr3_aa: CATSAAGQGLVNEQFF

clone_size: few
d_call: TRBD1
v_call: TRBV6-1
j_call: TRBJ2-1
cdr3_nt: TGTGCCAGCAGCCCCGGGACAGGGCATTTCCCCTACAATGAGCAGTTCTTC
cdr3_aa: CASSPGTGHFPYNEQFF

clone_size: NA
d_call: NA
v_call: TRBV7-3
j_call: TRBJ1-2
cdr3_nt: TGTGCCAGCAGCTTAAGGGCCAGCCCGGGAGACTATGGCTACACCTTC
cdr3_aa: CASSLRASPGDYGYTF

clone_size: NA
d_call: NA
v_call: TRBV24-1
j_call: TRBJ1-1
cdr3_nt: TGTGCCACCCAGGGGCCGAACACTGAAGCTTTCTTT
cdr3_aa: CATQGPNTEAFF

clone_size: NA
d_call: NA
v_call: TRBV20-1
j_call: TRBJ2-1
cdr3_nt: TGCAGTGCTATATCAAAATCCGGGATCGAGAACTACAATGAGCAGTTCTTC
cdr3_aa: CSAISKSGIENYNEQFF

clone_size: few
d_call: NA
v_call: TRBV29-1
j_call: TRBJ2-5
cdr3_nt: TGCAGCGTTGAGCAGGGGCGAAAGTACCAAGAGACCCAGTACTTC
cdr3_aa: CSVEQGRKYQETQYF

clone_size: few
d_call: NA
v_call: TRBV29-1
j_call: TRBJ2-1
cdr3_nt: TGCAGCGTTGATAGGGCTAGTCTTTGGAATGAGCAGTTCTTC
cdr3_aa: CSVDRASLWNEQFF

clone_size: NA
d_call: TRBD2
v_call: TRBV5-3
j_call: TRBJ2-1
cdr3_nt: TGTGCCAGCAGCCGTGGACTAGCGGGAGGATACAATGAGCAGTTCTTC
cdr3_aa: CASSRGLAGGYNEQFF

clone_size: NA
d_call: TRBD2
v_call: TRBV6-5
j_call: TRBJ2-5
cdr3_nt: TGTGCCAGCAGAACGACTAGCGGCCTTCAAGAGACCCAGTACTTC
cdr3_aa: CASRTTSGLQETQYF

clone_size: NA
d_call: NA
v_call: TRBV20-1
j_call: TRBJ2-1
cdr3_nt: TGCAGCGGGGTGCGTAGCGGTAACAATGAGCAGTTCTTC
cdr3_aa: CSGVRSGNNEQFF

clone_size: NA
d_call: NA
v_call: TRBV6-2/TRBV6-3
j_call: TRBJ1-1
cdr3_nt: TGTGCCAGCAGTTACGGGGAGGCCATGAACACTGAAGCTTTCTTT
cdr3_aa: CASSYGEAMNTEAFF

clone_size: NA
d_call: TRBD1
v_call: TRBV20-1
j_call: TRBJ1-2
cdr3_nt: TGCAGTGCTAGGACAACAGGGGTCGCAACCTATGGCTACACCTTC
cdr3_aa: CSARTTGVATYGYTF

clone_size: NA
d_call: NA
v_call: TRBV7-8
j_call: TRBJ1-1
cdr3_nt: TGTGCCAGCAGCTTAAATTCCCTCTCGGGCGTGGAAGCTTTCTTT
cdr3_aa: CASSLNSLSGVEAFF

clone_size: few
d_call: TRBD2
v_call: TRBV7-7
j_call: TRBJ2-5
cdr3_nt: TGTGCTAGCAGCCCCACTTATAGCGGGACAGAGACCCAGTACTTC
cdr3_aa: CASSPTYSGTETQYF

clone_size: NA
d_call: TRBD2
v_call: TRBV24-1
j_call: TRBJ2-5
cdr3_nt: TGTGCCACCAGTGACTTTCGACTAGCGGGGCAAGAGACCCAGTACTTC
cdr3_aa: CATSDFRLAGQETQYF

clone_size: NA
d_call: TRBD2
v_call: TRBV4-2
j_call: TRBJ2-7
cdr3_nt: TGTGCCAGCAGCCAAGGGACTAGCGAGAGCTACGAGCAGTACTTC
cdr3_aa: CASSQGTSESYEQYF

clone_size: NA
d_call: TRBD1
v_call: TRBV7-2
j_call: TRBJ1-1
cdr3_nt: TGTGCCAGCAGCTTAGGACAGGGCTTATCTGAAGCTTTCTTT
cdr3_aa: CASSLGQGLSEAFF

clone_size: NA
d_call: TRBD2
v_call: TRBV7-9
j_call: TRBJ2-7
cdr3_nt: TGTGCCAGCGGGCTAGGGGCGGGAGAAATTTCCTACGAGCAGTACTTC
cdr3_aa: CASGLGAGEISYEQYF

clone_size: NA
d_call: NA
v_call: TRBV27
j_call: TRBJ2-1
cdr3_nt: TGTGCCAGCAGTTTGGCAGCGTTTTACAATGAGCAGTTCTTC
cdr3_aa: CASSLAAFYNEQFF

clone_size: NA
d_call: TRBD1
v_call: TRBV3-1
j_call: TRBJ2-1
cdr3_nt: TGTGCCAGCAGGCAGGGGGCGAACCTGAACAATGAGCAGTTCTTC
cdr3_aa: CASRQGANLNNEQFF

clone_size: once
d_call: NA
v_call: TRBV7-2
j_call: TRBJ2-7
cdr3_nt: TGTGCCAGCAGCCAGCCCGGTAACGGGTACGAGCAGTACTTC
cdr3_aa: CASSQPGNGYEQYF

clone_size: NA
d_call: NA
v_call: TRBV7-9
j_call: TRBJ1-2
cdr3_nt: TGTGCCAGCAGTTACCGCCCCGGGCCGTTAAACTATGGCTACACCTTC
cdr3_aa: CASSYRPGPLNYGYTF

clone_size: few
d_call: NA
v_call: TRBV20-1
j_call: TRBJ1-1
cdr3_nt: TGCAGTGCTAGAGGTGGAAGCGGACCCGGGCAAGCTTTCTTT
cdr3_aa: CSARGGSGPGQAFF

clone_size: few
d_call: TRBD1
v_call: TRBV11-1
j_call: TRBJ1-4
cdr3_nt: TGTGCCAGCAGCCTGACAGGGGGCGGAACTAATGAAAAACTGTTTTTT
cdr3_aa: CASSLTGGGTNEKLFF

clone_size: many
d_call: NA
v_call: TRBV14
j_call: TRBJ2-1
cdr3_nt: TGTGCCAGCAGCCGTCCCGGGAGTGGGTATGAGCAGTTCTTC
cdr3_aa: CASSRPGSGYEQFF

clone_size: NA
d_call: NA
v_call: TRBV18
j_call: TRBJ2-5
cdr3_nt: TGTGCCAGCTCACCACCAGTGATTGAAGAGACCCAGTACTTC
cdr3_aa: CASSPPVIEETQYF

clone_size: NA
d_call: TRBD2
v_call: TRBV4-2
j_call: TRBJ2-5
cdr3_nt: TGTGCCAGCAGCCACGAGGGACTAGCGGGCCAAGGGACCCAGTACTTC
cdr3_aa: CASSHEGLAGQGTQYF

clone_size: NA
d_call: NA
v_call: TRBV4-2
j_call: TRBJ2-5
cdr3_nt: TGTGCCAGCAGCCAAGTTGGCAAAGAGACCCAGTACTTC
cdr3_aa: CASSQVGKETQYF

clone_size: few
d_call: NA
v_call: TRBV5-1
j_call: TRBJ1-6
cdr3_nt: TGCGCCAGCAGCGGGGGCGACAATTCACCCCTCCACTTT
cdr3_aa: CASSGGDNSPLHF

clone_size: few
d_call: NA
v_call: TRBV4-1
j_call: TRBJ2-1
cdr3_nt: TGCGCCAGCAGCCGGGGCTTTCTTGGTCAGCGGGCAAACAATGAGCAGTTCTTC
cdr3_aa: CASSRGFLGQRANNEQFF

clone_size: NA
d_call: TRBD2
v_call: TRBV7-3
j_call: TRBJ2-3
cdr3_nt: TGTGCCAGCAGCTTAACAGGGCTAGCGGGGGGCGGCACAGATACGCAGTATTTT
cdr3_aa: CASSLTGLAGGGTDTQYF

clone_size: few
d_call: TRBD2
v_call: TRBV6-1
j_call: TRBJ2-4
cdr3_nt: TGTGCCAGCAGTGACGGGACTAGCGGGAGGGGGAACATTCAGTACTTC
cdr3_aa: CASSDGTSGRGNIQYF

clone_size: NA
d_call: TRBD1
v_call: TRBV28
j_call: TRBJ2-1
cdr3_nt: TGTGCCAGCGGCCACTCAGGGGGCGCCTACAATGAGCAGTTCTTC
cdr3_aa: CASGHSGGAYNEQFF